The entry that follows covers one T cell receptor (beta chain) sequence. In the authors' methods: Nucleated cell counts were estimated from reference gene primer amplification. Generated by immunoSEQ multiplex PCR, the TCRdb table keeps only in-frame clones and is missing some. The V and J calls and clone size come from that table; D and trimming were worked out from the DNA. Counted here are a few hundred thousand clones, around 90% occurring once; the ten biggest clones make up less than 0.95%. The sample belongs to a study of blood T cell repertoires in COVID-19. Germline trimming cut 8 bases from V and 0 bases from J; bases unmatched to any gene: 9. CDR3 length: 16 residues. Germline values: CDR1 MNHEY, CDR2 SVGAGI.

Sequencing was done on a sample of peripheral blood. This rearrangement joins TRBV6-5 to TRBJ1-4; 7 positions match TRBD1. This receptor was obtained from a woman aged 40 to 49 who had recovered from COVID-19. CDR3 protein: CASGSGTAATNEKLFF. CDR3 DNA: TGTGCCAGCGGTTCCGGGACAGCCGCAACTAATGAAAAACTGTTTTTT.